This section outlines one T cell receptor beta chain sequence together with its context. Its target is unknown. This entry comes from a study of identifying expanded T cells in peripheral blood. Study-level points and caveats: Technical replicates showed approximately 1.2 changed clones; around 2 weeks roughly 16; four weeks 19. Variance in clone template counts between approximately two-week samples significantly increased with total template count across all healthy donors.

During the collection period, no donor immune events like infections were recorded. CDR1 is SNHLY, CDR2 FYNNEI, per germline. CDR3 length: 17 amino acids. V was shortened by 6 bases and J by 0 bases, with 17 bases between the two germline ends. TCRdb's copy holds only in-frame clones and misses some; the assay was immunoSEQ multiplex PCR. Of roughly 84,000 clones listed, approximately 90% are singletons. This receptor was taken from a person aged 18-70 years in good health. The chain employs TRBV2 and TRBJ2-2; D possibly corresponds to TRBD2 (5 bases). The sample consisted of blood. The CDR3 nucleotides read TGTGCCAGCAGCCCTCGGCTAGCCGACTCGAACACCGGGGAGCTGTTTTTT. Amino acid sequence: CASSPRLADSNTGELFF.